These T cell receptor beta chains were read from a single sample in a study of blood T cell repertoires in COVID-19. Libraries were prepared by immunoSEQ multiplex PCR; TCRdb keeps only in-frame clonotypes and omits some of them. The data show roughly 100,000 clones, with roughly 84% seen just once and 12% held by the top ten. Source material: peripheral blood. Source of these receptors: a human donor in a cohort sampled during active COVID-19. CDR3s include the opening cysteine and the closing phenylalanine or tryptophan. D genes are given only for firm matches. Clone size is stated in some rows and not others, as once, few, many or a class when expanded.

>TRBJ2-1|-|TRBV27|-
CASSFETYNNEQFF
TGTGCCAGCAGTTTCGAGACATATAACAATGAGCAGTTCTTC
>TRBJ2-5|TRBD1|TRBV7-9|-
CASSSPDRGQETQYF
TGTGCCAGCAGCTCCCCCGACAGGGGACAAGAGACCCAGTACTTC
>TRBJ2-3|TRBD2|TRBV19|-
CASSTAGARTDTQYF
TGTGCCAGTAGTACAGCGGGAGCCCGCACAGATACGCAGTATTTT
>TRBJ1-5|TRBD1|TRBV12-3/TRBV12-4|-
CASSFDRDQPQHF
TGTGCCAGCAGTTTCGACAGGGATCAGCCCCAGCATTTT
>TRBJ1-6|-|TRBV12-5|-
CASGGTGTHSSYNSPLHF
TGTGCTAGTGGTGGAACCGGGACACATAGCTCCTATAATTCACCCCTCCACTTT
>TRBJ2-2|TRBD1|TRBV5-4|few
CASSFTGAGELFF
TGTGCCAGCAGCTTTACAGGGGCCGGGGAGCTGTTTTTT
>TRBJ1-5|-|TRBV19|-
CASSIRGNSGNQPQHF
TGTGCCAGTAGTATTCGGGGAAACAGTGGCAATCAGCCCCAGCATTTT
>TRBJ1-1|TRBD1|TRBV5-1|-
CASSLPGQANTEAFF
TGCGCCAGCAGCTTGCCGGGACAGGCGAACACTGAAGCTTTCTTT
>TRBJ2-1|-|TRBV7-2|-
CASSLVAGNEQFF
TGTGCCAGCAGCTTAGTGGCCGGGAATGAGCAGTTCTTC
>TRBJ2-7|TRBD2|TRBV5-1|-
CASSLAGTSGYEQYF
TGCGCCAGCAGCTTGGCGGGTACTAGCGGTTACGAGCAGTACTTC
>TRBJ2-6|TRBD2|TRBV15|-
CATSRDATSGFSGANVLTF
TGTGCCACCAGCAGGGACGCGACTAGCGGGTTCTCTGGGGCCAACGTCCTGACTTTC
>TRBJ1-1|-|TRBV5-1|-
CASSREGIPVNTEAFF
TGCGCCAGCAGCCGGGAGGGGATCCCCGTGAACACTGAAGCTTTCTTT
>TRBJ1-1|-|TRBV6-5|-
CASTKENTEAFF
TGTGCCAGCACTAAAGAGAACACTGAAGCTTTCTTT
>TRBJ1-1|-|TRBV21-1|once
CASSLVPGGHENEAFF
TGTGCCAGCAGCCTCGTCCCAGGGGGCCACGAAAATGAAGCTTTCTTT
>TRBJ2-1|TRBD2|TRBV9|once
CASSARLAGDNEQFF
TGTGCCAGCAGCGCTAGACTAGCGGGGGACAATGAGCAGTTCTTC
>TRBJ2-7|-|TRBV10-3|few
CAISEGHEQYF
TGTGCCATCAGTGAGGGGCACGAGCAGTACTTC
>TRBJ1-3|-|TRBV19|-
CASSISDTIYF
TGTGCCAGTAGTATTAGTGACACCATATATTTT
>TRBJ2-1|-|TRBV7-3|-
CASSLTWGLNNEQFF
TGTGCCAGCAGCTTAACTTGGGGGCTAAACAATGAGCAGTTCTTC
>TRBJ1-2|-|TRBV9|-
CASDRGYGYTF
TGTGCCAGCGACCGGGGGTATGGCTACACCTTC
>TRBJ1-2|TRBD1|TRBV7-3|-
CASSRDRNYGYTF
TGTGCCAGCAGTCGGGACAGGAACTATGGCTACACCTTC
>TRBJ1-1|-|TRBV5-1|few
CASSLELRTEAFF
TGCGCCAGCAGCTTGGAACTGAGGACTGAAGCTTTCTTT
>TRBJ1-5|TRBD1|TRBV19|-
CASSSGQASNQPQHF
TGTGCCAGTAGTTCAGGACAGGCTAGCAATCAGCCCCAGCATTTT
>TRBJ1-1|TRBD1|TRBV7-9|-
CASSLLGGWNTEAFF
TGTGCCAGCAGCTTACTAGGGGGCTGGAACACTGAAGCTTTCTTT
>TRBJ1-5|TRBD1|TRBV6-5|-
CASSSGTGNNQPQHF
TGTGCCAGCAGCTCCGGGACAGGGAACAATCAGCCCCAGCATTTT
>TRBJ2-2|-|TRBV2|-
CASSDQPGQGELFF
TGTGCCAGCAGTGACCAACCAGGGCAGGGGGAGCTGTTTTTT
>TRBJ1-1|TRBD1|TRBV11-1|-
CASSLARGRGIMNTEAFF
TGTGCCAGCAGCTTAGCGAGAGGCAGGGGGATAATGAACACTGAAGCTTTCTTT
>TRBJ2-2|-|TRBV18|once
CASGRGLNTGELFF
TGTGCCAGCGGCAGGGGTCTTAACACCGGGGAGCTGTTTTTT
>TRBJ1-2|-|TRBV28|once
CASSRQDGRGLGYTF
TGTGCCAGCAGTCGCCAGGACGGCAGGGGATTGGGCTACACCTTC
>TRBJ2-7|TRBD2|TRBV28|-
CASTLLRGDYEQYF
TGTGCCAGCACCTTACTGCGGGGGGACTACGAGCAGTACTTC
>TRBJ1-3|-|TRBV15|-
CATSRGVSGNTIYF
TGTGCCACCAGCAGGGGCGTCTCTGGAAACACCATATATTTT
>TRBJ2-1|TRBD2|TRBV19|-
CASSIFLAGGLNEQFF
TGTGCCAGTAGTATATTCTTAGCGGGGGGGCTGAATGAGCAGTTCTTC
>TRBJ2-7|-|TRBV6-8|-
CASPRGLVNNEQYF
TGTGCCAGCCCGCGGGGGCTAGTCAACAACGAGCAGTACTTC
>TRBJ2-7|TRBD1|TRBV5-4|-
CASSLPGQGPGEQYF
TGTGCCAGCAGCTTGCCGGGACAGGGGCCGGGCGAGCAGTACTTC
>TRBJ1-2|-|TRBV20-1|-
CSKQEHYGYTF
TGCAGTAAACAGGAGCACTATGGCTACACCTTC
>TRBJ1-2|-|TRBV4-3|-
CASSQGGPGGERGGYTF
TGCGCCAGCAGCCAAGGGGGGCCGGGGGGCGAACGAGGTGGCTACACCTTC
>TRBJ1-2|-|TRBV6-5|-
CASSYSARIGGYTF
TGTGCCAGCAGTTACTCGGCCCGTATCGGGGGCTACACCTTC
>TRBJ2-3|TRBD2|TRBV7-8|once
CASSLDTGGLGDTQYF
TGTGCCAGCAGCTTAGATACGGGGGGGCTAGGAGATACGCAGTATTTT
>TRBJ1-5|TRBD1|TRBV2|-
CASSQGTGDQPQHF
TGTGCCAGCAGTCAAGGGACAGGGGATCAGCCCCAGCATTTT
>TRBJ1-1|-|TRBV7-2|-
CASSLMGGDTEAFF
TGTGCCAGCAGCTTAATGGGGGGGGACACTGAAGCTTTCTTT
>TRBJ1-1|TRBD1|TRBV11-3|-
CASSRTGGDTEAFF
TGTGCCAGCAGCCGGACAGGGGGGGACACTGAAGCTTTCTTT
>TRBJ1-1|-|TRBV27|-
CASSPREGTEAFF
TGTGCCAGCAGTCCCCGCGAGGGCACTGAAGCTTTCTTT
>TRBJ2-3|-|TRBV2|-
CASSEGRRAGTDTQYF
TGTGCCAGCAGTGAGGGTCGGAGGGCAGGCACAGATACGCAGTATTTT
>TRBJ2-5|-|TRBV19|-
CASSSGGWETQYF
TGTGCCAGTAGTAGTGGCGGGTGGGAGACCCAGTACTTC
>TRBJ1-1|TRBD1|TRBV2|-
CASSRQGANTEAFF
TGTGCCAGCAGCCGACAGGGGGCGAACACTGAAGCTTTCTTT
>TRBJ1-2|TRBD1|TRBV7-9|-
CASSPGQGAYGYTF
TGTGCCAGCAGCCCGGGACAGGGCGCCTATGGCTACACCTTC
>TRBJ2-5|TRBD1|TRBV13|-
CASSPGTGQETQYF
TGTGCCAGCAGTCCCGGGACAGGGCAGGAGACCCAGTACTTC
>TRBJ1-2|-|TRBV15|-
CATSRESPGDYGYTF
TGTGCCACCAGCAGAGAATCGCCAGGGGACTATGGCTACACCTTC